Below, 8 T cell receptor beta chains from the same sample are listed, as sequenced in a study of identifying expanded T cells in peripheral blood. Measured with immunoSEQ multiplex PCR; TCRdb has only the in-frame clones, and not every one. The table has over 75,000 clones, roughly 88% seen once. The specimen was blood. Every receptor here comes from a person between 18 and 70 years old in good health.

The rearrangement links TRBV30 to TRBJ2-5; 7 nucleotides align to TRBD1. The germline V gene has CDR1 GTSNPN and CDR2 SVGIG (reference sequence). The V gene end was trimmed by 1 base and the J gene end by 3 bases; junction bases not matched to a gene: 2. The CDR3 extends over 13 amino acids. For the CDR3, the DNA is TGTGCCTGGAGTGCCGGGACAGAAGAGACCCAGTACTTC. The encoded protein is CAWSAGTEETQYF.

CDR3 amino acids: CASSLTGVGTEAFF. Here the CDR3 DNA reads TGTGCCAGCAGCCTGACAGGGGTTGGCACTGAAGCTTTCTTT. The rearrangement joins TRBV5-4 to TRBJ1-1, with 8 nucleotides matching TRBD1. CDR1 and CDR2 (germline): SGHNT, YYREEE (reference sequence). J gave up 4 bases and V 4 bases, and 6 bases lay outside the gene matches. The length of the CDR3 is 14 residues. The full variable domain, rest sourced from reference TRBV5-4 and TRBJ1-1, is ETGVTQSPTHLIKTRGQQVTLRCSSQSGHNTVSWYQQALGQGPQFIFQYYREEENGRGNFPPRFSGLQFPNYSSELNVNALELDDSALYLCASSLTGVGTEAFFGQGTRLTVV.

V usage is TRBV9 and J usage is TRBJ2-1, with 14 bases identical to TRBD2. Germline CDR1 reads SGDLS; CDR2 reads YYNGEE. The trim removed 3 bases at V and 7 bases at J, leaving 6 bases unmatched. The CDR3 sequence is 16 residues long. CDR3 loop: CASSDPTSGRANEQFF. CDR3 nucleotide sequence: TGTGCCAGCAGCGACCCGACTAGCGGGAGGGCGAATGAGCAGTTCTTC.

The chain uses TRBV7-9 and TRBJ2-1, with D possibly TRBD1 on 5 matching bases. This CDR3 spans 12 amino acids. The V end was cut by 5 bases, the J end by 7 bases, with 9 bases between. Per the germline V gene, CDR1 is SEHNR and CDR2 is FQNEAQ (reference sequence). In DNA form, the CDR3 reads TGTGCCAGCAGCGCCCAGGGTAATGAGCAGTTCTTC. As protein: CASSAQGNEQFF.

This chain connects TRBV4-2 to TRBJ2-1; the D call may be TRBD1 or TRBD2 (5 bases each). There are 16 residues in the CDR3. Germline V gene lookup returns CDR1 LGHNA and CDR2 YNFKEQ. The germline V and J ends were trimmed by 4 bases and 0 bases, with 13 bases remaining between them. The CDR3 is CASSLPGASSYNEQFF. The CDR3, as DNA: TGTGCCAGCAGCCTTCCCGGGGCTAGCTCCTACAATGAGCAGTTCTTC.

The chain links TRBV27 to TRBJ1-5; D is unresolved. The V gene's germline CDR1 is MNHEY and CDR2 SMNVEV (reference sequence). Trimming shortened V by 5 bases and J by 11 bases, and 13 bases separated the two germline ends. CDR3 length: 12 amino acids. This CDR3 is CASSTNRGAQHF. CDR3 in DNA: TGTGCCAGCAGTACCAACCGGGGAGCCCAGCATTTT.

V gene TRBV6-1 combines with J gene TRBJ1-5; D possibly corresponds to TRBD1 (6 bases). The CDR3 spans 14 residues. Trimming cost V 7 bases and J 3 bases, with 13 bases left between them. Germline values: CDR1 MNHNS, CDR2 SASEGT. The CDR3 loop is CASTPDSNNQPQHF. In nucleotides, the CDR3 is TGTGCCAGCACTCCGGACAGCAACAATCAGCCCCAGCATTTT.

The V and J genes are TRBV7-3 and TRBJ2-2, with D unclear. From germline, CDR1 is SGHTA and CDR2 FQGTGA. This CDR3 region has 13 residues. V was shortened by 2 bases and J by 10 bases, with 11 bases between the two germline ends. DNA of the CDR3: TGTGCCAGCAGCTTACCAAATAATGAGGAGCTGTTTTTT. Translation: CASSLPNNEELFF.